The 28 T cell receptor beta chains reported below all come from one sample, sequenced in a study of somatic mutations in cytotoxic T cells in rheumatoid arthritis. Using immunoSEQ multiplex PCR, the repertoire was profiled, and TCRdb retains in-frame clones only, with some absent. The repertoire holds roughly 23,000 clones, about four fifths seen once, with 11% in the top ten. The material sequenced was CD8+ T cells sorted from blood. The source is an adult with rheumatoid arthritis.

The chain has TRBV19 and TRBJ2-7; D call uncertain. Deletions cut 1 base from V and 3 bases from J, with 13 bases between. Germline V CDR1 and CDR2: LNHDA, SQIVND (reference sequence). The CDR3 is 15 amino acids. The CDR3 spells CASSIGYGQIYEQYF. CDR3 DNA sequence: TGTGCCAGTAGTATAGGGTACGGGCAGATCTACGAGCAGTACTTC.

The V and J genes are TRBV9 and TRBJ1-1; D uncertain. Germline V gene sequence: CDR1 SGDLS, CDR2 YYNGEE. V was clipped by 0 bases and J by 2 bases, with 5 bases between them. The CDR3 has 13 residues. CDR3 nucleotide sequence: TGTGCCAGCAGCGTAGAAGGAAACACTGAAGCTTTCTTT. Translating gives CASSVEGNTEAFF.

This clone was counted a few times. CDR3 protein: CASSYRPENTEAFF. In DNA, the CDR3 is TGTGCCAGCAGTTATCGGCCAGAGAACACTGAAGCTTTCTTT. V is TRBV6-5 and J is TRBJ1-1; D gene uncertain. The V end lost 3 bases, the J end lost 1 base, and 9 bases lay between the germline ends. Germline V gene data show CDR1 as MNHEY and CDR2 as SVGAGI. This CDR3 has 14 amino acids.

The V call is TRBV4-2, the J call TRBJ1-1, with 11 bases fitting TRBD1. V gave up 1 base and J gave up 3 bases; unmatched junction bases: 16. This CDR3 has 20 residues. In germline, CDR1 is LGHNA, CDR2 YNFKEQ. The CDR3 here is CASSQGIRTGGDRADTEAFF. CDR3 DNA: TGTGCCAGCAGCCAAGGGATCCGGACAGGGGGCGATAGAGCTGACACTGAAGCTTTCTTT.

The chain uses TRBV5-6 and TRBJ2-2; no clear D gene. CDR3 length equals 14 residues. Germline lookup yields CDR1 SGHDT and CDR2 YYEEEE. With 0 bases removed from V and 1 base from J, the gap between germline ends came to 4 bases. The CDR3 here is CASSLGGNTGELFF. In DNA, the CDR3 is TGTGCCAGCAGCTTGGGAGGGAACACCGGGGAGCTGTTTTTT.

The rearrangement uses TRBV5-1 and TRBJ2-7; TRBD1 matches at 8 bases. Germline V lookup: CDR1 SGHRS, CDR2 YFSETQ. V shed 3 bases and J 3 bases; nucleotides not matched to a gene: 14. This CDR3 has 17 residues. CDR3 DNA sequence: TGCGCCAGCAGCTCCGGAGCCCCGGACAGGGTCAGCTACGAGCAGTACTTC. This encodes CASSSGAPDRVSYEQYF.

The rearrangement joins TRBV6-4 to TRBJ1-5; the match to TRBD1 covers 7 bases. With 2 bases clipped from V and 5 bases from J, the junction kept 6 bases outside the gene matches. The CDR3 is made up of 15 amino acids. CDR1 and CDR2 from the germline V gene are MRHNA and SNTAGT. The CDR3 is CASSDIDREHQPQHF. For the CDR3, the DNA is TGTGCCAGCAGTGACATAGACAGGGAGCATCAGCCCCAGCATTTT.

This rearrangement joins TRBV11-2 to TRBJ2-7, with D perhaps TRBD2 (6 bases). V was clipped by 3 bases and J by 2 bases, with 11 bases between them. The CDR3 has 14 residues. The germline gives CDR1 SGHAT, CDR2 FQNNGV. The CDR3 DNA follows: TGTGCCAGCAGCTTCTTCTCGGGAGCCTACGAGCAGTACTTC. Amino acid sequence: CASSFFSGAYEQYF.

The gene calls are TRBV19 and TRBJ2-7, with D uncertain. CDR1 and CDR2 (germline): LNHDA, SQIVND (reference sequence). Trimming pared 3 bases from V and 0 bases from J, leaving 6 bases between. The CDR3 consists of 13 residues. CDR3 coding DNA: TGTGCCAGTAGTATCTACGCCTCCTACGAGCAGTACTTC. Translated: CASSIYASYEQYF.

The chain is built from TRBV6-4 and TRBJ2-5, with 10 bases identical to TRBD2. CDR1 and CDR2 (germline): MRHNA, SNTAGT. The CDR3 has 15 residues. V dropped 3 bases and J dropped 5; count of bases not matched to a gene: 6. CDR3 DNA: TGTGCCAGCAGTGAGGGGCTAGCGGGAGCGGAGACCCAGTACTTC. Its translation is CASSEGLAGAETQYF.

The chain combines TRBV5-4 with TRBJ1-2; maybe TRBD1 (5 bases). The V and J ends lost 4 bases and 8 bases respectively, with 15 bases between them. This CDR3 has 13 amino acids. From germline, CDR1 is SGHNT and CDR2 YYREEE (reference sequence). CDR3 in DNA: TGTGCCAGCAGCCGAATGAAAGGGGAAGGCTACACCTTC. It specifies CASSRMKGEGYTF.

This clone was seen a few times. This sequence joins TRBV6-5 and TRBJ2-3; 15 positions match TRBD2. This CDR3 spans 15 amino acids. Germline loops: CDR1 MNHEY, CDR2 SVGAGI. After removal of 5 bases from V and 5 bases from J, the junction contained 2 bases not matched to a gene. As DNA, the CDR3 is TGTGCCAGCAGTCGGACTAGCGGGGGGGGAGATACGCAGTATTTT. It specifies CASSRTSGGGDTQYF.

The rearrangement uses TRBV9 and TRBJ1-2; D is possibly TRBD1 (5 bases). The CDR3 loop spans 15 amino acids. V was trimmed by 0 bases and J by 4 bases, leaving 13 bases between them. CDR1 is SGDLS and CDR2 is YYNGEE in the germline V gene. In DNA, the CDR3 is TGTGCCAGCAGCGTAGATGGGGGGGGGTTCTATGGCTACACCTTC. It is translated as CASSVDGGGFYGYTF.

The chain combines TRBV7-9 with TRBJ2-2; D is possibly TRBD1 or TRBD2 (7 bases each). V lost 5 bases to trimming and J lost 4 bases, with 14 bases between them. CDR1 and CDR2 (germline): SEHNR, FQNEAQ (reference sequence). This CDR3 contains 15 residues. The CDR3 DNA reads TGTGCCAGCAGCCCAGGGGGGGTCCGCACCGGGGAGCTGTTTTTT. Amino acid sequence: CASSPGGVRTGELFF. Combining the CDR3 with reference TRBV7-9 and TRBJ2-2 gives the whole variable domain DTGVSQNPRHKITKRGQNVTFRCDPISEHNRLYWYRQTLGQGPEFLTYFQNEAQLEKSRLLSDRFSAERPKGSFSTLEIQRTEQGDSAMYLCASSPGGVRTGELFFGEGSRLTVL.

The rearrangement joins TRBV27 to TRBJ2-3; 7 nucleotides match TRBD2. Germline V gene data show CDR1 as MNHEY and CDR2 as SMNVEV (reference sequence). This CDR3 has 16 amino acids. V gave up 3 bases and J gave up 0 bases; unmatched junction bases: 6. CDR3 residues: CASSFQRGTSTDTQYF. The CDR3, as DNA: TGTGCCAGCAGTTTCCAGCGGGGTACTAGCACAGATACGCAGTATTTT.

The rearrangement joins TRBV5-4 to TRBJ2-7; tentatively, D is TRBD1 or TRBD2 (5 bases each). Germline V gene data show CDR1 as SGHNT and CDR2 as YYREEE (reference sequence). The V and J ends lost 4 bases and 2 bases respectively, with 10 bases between them. This CDR3 is 13 amino acids long. The CDR3: CASSRDATYEQYF. DNA for the CDR3: TGTGCCAGCAGCAGGGACGCCACCTACGAGCAGTACTTC.

This sequence joins TRBV29-1 and TRBJ2-1; D gene unclear. This CDR3 contains 13 residues. Looked up from germline, CDR1 is SQVTM and CDR2 is ANQGSEA. V lost 5 bases, J lost 3 bases, and 11 bases lay in between. Here the CDR3 DNA reads TGCAGCGTTCGTACAGCTGACTACAATGAGCAGTTCTTC. Translated: CSVRTADYNEQFF.

V and J are TRBV30 and TRBJ2-7, with 7 bases lining up with TRBD1. Germline values: CDR1 GTSNPN, CDR2 SVGIG (reference sequence). This CDR3 comprises 14 residues. V was clipped by 2 bases and J by 5 bases; unmatched bases: 9. The CDR3 region is CAWSRAYRGDEQYF. For the CDR3, the DNA is TGTGCCTGGAGTAGAGCATACAGGGGTGACGAGCAGTACTTC.

Only one count was recorded for this clone. The chain carries TRBV2 and TRBJ1-2; D gene uncertain. The CDR3 spans 12 residues. V dropped 7 bases and J dropped 4 bases, with 10 bases sitting between them. CDR1 and CDR2 (germline): SNHLY, FYNNEI. The CDR3 is CASTRRPYGYTF. CDR3 nucleotides: TGTGCCAGCACGAGGAGGCCCTATGGCTACACCTTC. Drawing the rest from reference TRBV2 and TRBJ1-2, the complete variable domain is EPEVTQTPSHQVTQMGQEVILRCVPISNHLYFYWYRQILGQKVEFLVSFYNNEISEKSEIFDDQFSVERPDGSNFTLKIRSTKLEDSAMYFCASTRRPYGYTFGSGTRLTVV.

CDR3 sequence (DNA): TGTGCCAGCAGACCAGGGAGATACTACGAGCAGTACTTC. Residues: CASRPGRYYEQYF. The V and J genes are TRBV27 and TRBJ2-7; D tentatively fits TRBD1 or TRBD2 (5 bases each). V lost 6 bases to trimming and J lost 3 bases, with 12 bases between them. This CDR3 has 13 residues. Germline assignment: CDR1 MNHEY and CDR2 SMNVEV (reference sequence).

The chain couples TRBV4-1 to TRBJ1-1, with D uncertain. The length of the CDR3 is 14 residues. Germline CDR1 reads MGHRA; CDR2 reads YSYEKL. V lost 1 base to trimming and J lost 0 bases, with 6 bases between them. The DNA for the CDR3 is TGCGCCAGCAGCCAAGGTACAGTGAACACTGAAGCTTTCTTT. Protein product: CASSQGTVNTEAFF.

The chain joins TRBV14 to TRBJ2-7; 7 nucleotides line up with TRBD1. The junction had 4 bases not matched to a gene; V was cut back by 3 bases and J by 2 bases. This CDR3 contains 14 residues. Germline V gene lookup returns CDR1 SGHDN and CDR2 FVKESK. The CDR3 here is CASSHHRGPYEQYF. The CDR3 region has the DNA TGTGCCAGCAGCCACCACAGGGGACCCTACGAGCAGTACTTC.

The CDR3 sequence is CASRGTGKGQPQHF. The DNA for the CDR3 is TGTGCCAGCAGAGGGACAGGGAAGGGTCAGCCCCAGCATTTT. This rearrangement joins TRBV2 to TRBJ1-5, with TRBD1 matching over 9 bases. The CDR3 has 14 residues. Per germline, CDR1 SNHLY and CDR2 FYNNEI. J was trimmed by 6 bases and V by 6 bases; bases with no gene match: 6.

This sequence joins TRBV15 and TRBJ1-2; D uncertain. The CDR3 covers 16 residues. V lost 5 bases and J 6 bases, leaving 22 bases between the germline ends. Per the germline V gene, CDR1 is LNHNV and CDR2 is YYDKDF (reference sequence). The CDR3 spells CATSRRSRANGDGYTF. CDR3 bases: TGTGCCACCAGCCGAAGATCGAGAGCCAACGGTGATGGCTACACCTTC. The full variable domain, rest sourced from reference TRBV15 and TRBJ1-2, is DAMVIQNPRYQVTQFGKPVTLSCSQTLNHNVMYWYQQKSSQAPKLLFHYYDKDFNNEADTPDNFQSRRPNTSFCFLDIRSPGLGDTAMYLCATSRRSRANGDGYTFGSGTRLTVV.

In this sample, this clone turned up once. V and J are TRBV11-2 and TRBJ2-1; maybe TRBD2 (6 bases). V was trimmed by 1 base and J by 3 bases, leaving 10 bases between them. This CDR3 is built from 15 residues. Germline CDR1 SGHAT, CDR2 FQNNGV. The CDR3 DNA sequence: TGTGCCAGCAGCTTAGGGCGGGGCCACTACAATGAGCAGTTCTTC. Translating it yields CASSLGRGHYNEQFF.

This sequence joins TRBV7-2 and TRBJ2-7; 10 bases line up with TRBD2. CDR1 and CDR2 from the germline V gene are SGHTA and FQGNSA. V lost 0 bases to trimming and J lost 9 bases; unmatched junction nucleotides: 23. The CDR3 spans 20 residues. The CDR3 sequence is CASSLARASGGPNPPTTQYF. The CDR3 DNA sequence: TGTGCCAGCAGCTTAGCGCGGGCTAGCGGGGGCCCGAACCCTCCTACGACGCAGTACTTC.

The chain is built from TRBV11-2 and TRBJ2-7; no reliable D call. The CDR3 contains 15 residues. V was trimmed by 1 base and J by 3 bases, leaving 13 bases between them. The germline V gene has CDR1 SGHAT and CDR2 FQNNGV. DNA for the CDR3: TGTGCCAGCAGCTTAGCAGGCGATGTCCACTACGAGCAGTACTTC. This translates into CASSLAGDVHYEQYF.

The rearrangement uses TRBV6-5 and TRBJ1-2, with TRBD1 matching 7 bases. The germline CDR1 and CDR2 sequences are MNHEY and SVGAGI. The CDR3 spans 15 residues. V trimming: 3 bases; J trimming: 1 base; junction bases outside the gene matches: 5. The CDR3 protein is CASSYTGQDNYGYTF. Here the CDR3 DNA reads TGTGCCAGCAGTTATACCGGACAGGATAACTATGGCTACACCTTC.